This TCR beta chain was identified during a study of cytomegalovirus exposure and HLA in healthy donors. Study-wide results and caveats: Being indistinguishable, some V segments were excluded, TRBV6-2 and TRBV6-3 among them.

The PCR made use of 60 Vbeta and 13 Jbeta primers. The data were produced by immunoSEQ multiplex PCR, yet TCRdb's version contains in-frame clones alone and is incomplete. This table has around 150,000 clones, around 65% appearing once. V trimming: 6 bases; J trimming: 4 bases; junction bases outside the gene matches: 4. Germline V gene sequence: CDR1 MNHEY, CDR2 SMNVEV (reference sequence). The CDR3 is 15 amino acids. To note about this clone: What it binds is unknown.

Material: PBMCs. The chain uses TRBV27 and TRBJ2-7, with 15 nucleotides matching TRBD2. The clonotype comes from a woman between 40 and 55 years old in good health and CMV-seropositive. The CDR3, as DNA: TGTGCCAGCAGCGGGACTAGCGGGAGGTCGTACGAGCAGTACTTC. Residues: CASSGTSGRSYEQYF.